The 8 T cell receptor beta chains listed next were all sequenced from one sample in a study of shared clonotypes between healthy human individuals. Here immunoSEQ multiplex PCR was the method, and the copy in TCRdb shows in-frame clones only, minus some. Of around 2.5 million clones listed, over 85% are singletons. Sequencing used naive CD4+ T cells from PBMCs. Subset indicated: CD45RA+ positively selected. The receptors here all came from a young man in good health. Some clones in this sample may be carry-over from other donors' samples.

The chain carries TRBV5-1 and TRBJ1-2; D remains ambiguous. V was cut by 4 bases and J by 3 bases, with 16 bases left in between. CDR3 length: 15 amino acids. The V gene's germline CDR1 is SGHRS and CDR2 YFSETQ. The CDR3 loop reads CASSPAAQTHYGYTF. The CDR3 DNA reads TGCGCCAGCAGCCCGGCAGCCCAGACGCACTATGGCTACACCTTC.

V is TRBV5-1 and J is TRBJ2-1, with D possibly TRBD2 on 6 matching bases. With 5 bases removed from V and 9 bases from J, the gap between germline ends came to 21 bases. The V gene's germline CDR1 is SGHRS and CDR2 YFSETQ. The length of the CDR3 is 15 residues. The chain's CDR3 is CASSVSGAGLVEQFF. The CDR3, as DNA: TGCGCCAGCAGTGTCTCGGGAGCAGGTTTGGTTGAGCAGTTCTTC.

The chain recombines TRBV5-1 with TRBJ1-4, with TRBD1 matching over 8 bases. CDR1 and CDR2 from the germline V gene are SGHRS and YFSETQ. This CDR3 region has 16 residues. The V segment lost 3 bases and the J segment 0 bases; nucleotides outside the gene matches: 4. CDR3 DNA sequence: TGCGCCAGCAGCTACACAGGGGGGGCAACTAATGAAAAACTGTTTTTT. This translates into CASSYTGGATNEKLFF.

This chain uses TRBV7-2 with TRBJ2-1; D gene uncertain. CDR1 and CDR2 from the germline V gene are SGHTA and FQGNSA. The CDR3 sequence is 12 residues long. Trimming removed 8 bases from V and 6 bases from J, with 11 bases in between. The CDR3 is CASGLFSNEQFF. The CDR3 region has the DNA TGTGCCAGCGGCCTCTTTTCCAATGAGCAGTTCTTC.

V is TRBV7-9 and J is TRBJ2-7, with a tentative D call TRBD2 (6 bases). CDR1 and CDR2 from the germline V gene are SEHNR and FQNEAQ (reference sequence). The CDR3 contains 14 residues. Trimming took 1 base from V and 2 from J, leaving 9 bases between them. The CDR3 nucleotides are TGTGCCAGCAGCTTAGAGGGGAGGACCTACGAGCAGTACTTC. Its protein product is CASSLEGRTYEQYF.

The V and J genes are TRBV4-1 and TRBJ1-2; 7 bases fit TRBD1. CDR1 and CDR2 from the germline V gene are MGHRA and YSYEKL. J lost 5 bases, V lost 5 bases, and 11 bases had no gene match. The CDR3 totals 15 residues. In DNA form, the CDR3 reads TGCGCCAGCAGCGATCCTTTAGGGGGCCGGTATGGCTACACCTTC. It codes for CASSDPLGGRYGYTF.

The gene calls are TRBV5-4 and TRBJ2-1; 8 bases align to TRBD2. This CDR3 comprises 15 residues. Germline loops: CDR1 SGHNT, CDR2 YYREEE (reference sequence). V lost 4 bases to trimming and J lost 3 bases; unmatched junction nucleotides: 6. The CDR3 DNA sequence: TGTGCCAGCAGCCCAGGACTAGCCAGCTACAATGAGCAGTTCTTC. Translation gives CASSPGLASYNEQFF.

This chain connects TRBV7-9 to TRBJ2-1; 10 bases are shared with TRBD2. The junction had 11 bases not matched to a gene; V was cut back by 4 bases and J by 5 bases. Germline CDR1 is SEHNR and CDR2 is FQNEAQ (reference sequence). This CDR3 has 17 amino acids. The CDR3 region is CASSSPASGRFNNEQFF. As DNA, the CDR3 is TGTGCCAGCAGCTCGCCCGCTAGCGGGAGATTTAACAATGAGCAGTTCTTC.